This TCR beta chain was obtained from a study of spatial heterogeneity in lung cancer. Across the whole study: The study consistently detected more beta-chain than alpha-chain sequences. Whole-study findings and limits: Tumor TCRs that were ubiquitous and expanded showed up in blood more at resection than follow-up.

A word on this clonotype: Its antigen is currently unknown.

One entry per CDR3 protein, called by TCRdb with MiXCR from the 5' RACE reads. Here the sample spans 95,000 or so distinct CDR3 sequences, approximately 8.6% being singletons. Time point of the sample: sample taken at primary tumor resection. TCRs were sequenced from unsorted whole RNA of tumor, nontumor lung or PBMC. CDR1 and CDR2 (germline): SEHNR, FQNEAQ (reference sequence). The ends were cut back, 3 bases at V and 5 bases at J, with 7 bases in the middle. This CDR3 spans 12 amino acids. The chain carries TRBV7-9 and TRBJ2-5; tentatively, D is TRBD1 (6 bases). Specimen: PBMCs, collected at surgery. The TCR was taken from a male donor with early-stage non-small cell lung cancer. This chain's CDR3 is CASSFTGETQYF. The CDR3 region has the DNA TGTGCCAGCAGCTTCACAGGGGAGACCCAGTACTTC.